This T cell receptor beta chain was sequenced for a study of cytomegalovirus exposure and HLA in healthy donors (dated by TCRdb to about 2017). For the wider study: According to an earlier analysis of 587 of the donors, about 179 million T cells yielded 120 million or so unique TCR beta sequences and approximately 300 Gb of sequence data. Along with the roughly 670-subject first cohort, a separate validation cohort of around 120 different subjects was used. Typing coverage differed by locus: A, B, C, DRB1 and DQB1 were typed in about 620-640 donors, DQA1 in 500 to 550, DPA1 in approximately 610, and DPB1 in just under 490. Among the 398 genotyped donors, around 81% belonged to the genetic ancestry cluster associated with self-reported Caucasian donors. The study used immunosequencing to profile the T cell repertoires of more than 650 subjects and linked those repertoires to cytomegalovirus serostatus. On average, 235,054 unique TCR beta nucleotide sequences were sequenced per donor among roughly 430 genotyped donors of the cohort, with roughly 18% of those sequences being non-productive. Roughly 300 gigabases of sequencing data and 70 million to 100 million unique TCR sequences made up an early release that covered 500 to 650 HLA-typed donors. Alongside the repertoire data, information on donor age, sex, ethnicity and CMV serostatus was compiled. To predict cytomegalovirus infection status, the study combined high-throughput TCR immunosequencing, statistical association of individual TCRs with disease status, and machine learning. Every discovery cohort repertoire had been produced on one sequencing platform. Roughly five DR-DQ haplotypes were treated as single units for association and clustering because of strong linkage in the cohort. The study aimed to test whether signatures of past pathogen exposure could be identified by cataloging public T cell receptors. To study patterns of TCR occurrence, a later analysis re-analyzed previously published TCR beta repertoires from several hundred donors and added high-resolution HLA genotyping. In an earlier analysis of 587 of the donors, high-throughput TCR beta sequencing was used to judge whether each TCR beta V gene segment behaved as functional or pseudogenic. HLA typing covered class I and class II loci at four-digit resolution. Rather than drawing on any new phenotypic data, the later analysis identified candidate immune exposures from TCR beta sequences and the way those sequences occurred across donors. A later genetic analysis took genome-wide SNP genotypes for about 55% of the roughly 700 donors and used that subset as a discovery cohort.

About this clone: Its antigen is not yet known. There are no base qualities to consult, and no much larger clone falls within one base.

Library construction relied on the immunoSEQ multiplex PCR assay. A mixture of 60 forward primers for TCR Vbeta segments and 13 reverse primers for TCR Jbeta segments was used in the multiplex PCR. Amplification of the CDR3 region of rearranged TCR beta genes was performed with a multiplex PCR assay on genomic DNA. Amplified TCR beta libraries were sequenced as 87-base-pair reads on the Illumina HiSeq System. Under the source paper's analysis protocol: A later analysis tallied 80 million to 95 million unique TCR beta chains across the 550 to 850 repertoires, and approximately 12 million of those chains were shared by two or more donors. Raw reads were error-corrected and collapsed into unique sequences with a nearest-neighbor algorithm that merged closely related sequences to remove PCR and sequencing errors. Alignment of CDR3 sequences to IMGT reference sequences was used to assign V, D and J gene segments. Each retained sequence needed at least a six-nucleotide match to both a V gene segment and a J gene segment. Rearrangements were classified as productive when the CDR3 lacked stop codons and remained in frame with V and J, and all other rearrangements were classified as non-productive. CDR3 was defined by IMGT convention, running from the second conserved V-encoded cysteine to the conserved J-encoded phenylalanine. The earlier analysis of 587 of the donors excluded sequences that lacked an unambiguous match to a single V gene segment. An earlier analysis of some 500 of the donors classified V segments as functional when productive rearrangements were above 56.7% and as segregating when the standard deviation between donors was above 5%. A statistical classification framework was built for diagnosing cytomegalovirus status from the catalog of TCR beta chain sequences. A later analysis assigned V and J genes by comparing TCR nucleotide sequences with IMGT/GENE-DB human TR gene sequences. Using the TCRdist pipeline, a later analysis assigned CDR3 sequences along with most-parsimonious VDJ recombination scenarios. A later analysis defined each TCR beta chain by its CDR3 amino acid sequence plus V-gene family, and excluded reads lacking a unique V-gene family. A later analysis removed 600 or so highly shared, low-generation-probability nucleotide sequences to deal with suspected cross-contamination and a sequencing artifact. In a later analysis, a clonal expansion index for each public chain was calculated from normalized within-repertoire ranks of inferred template counts. In a later analysis, generation probabilities were computed using a VDJ recombination model fitted to out-of-frame rearrangements, and the results were checked against IGoR. In a later analysis, hypergeometric tests were used to score TCR-TCR, TCR-HLA and TCR-CMV co-occurrence, with a repertoire-size bias correction applied to TCR pairs. In a later analysis, false discovery rates were estimated by permuting HLA or CMV assignments 20 times. In a later analysis, co-occurring TCRs were grouped with DBSCAN, and TCRdist sequence similarity was added when clustering was performed within HLA-allele-positive subsets. Repertoires with fewer than 30,000 or more than 120,000 public chains were left out of co-occurrence clustering, as were a handful of repertoires with anomalous nucleotide sharing. TCRdb carries this immuneACCESS record with in-frame sequences only. Its versions omit some clonotypes, under half of them owing to an unresolved V gene in the studies checked, with the rest unexplained. The DNA was the basis for D and trimming; V, J and clone size are from that table. Present in this sample are some 150,000 clones, approximately 9% of which were seen just once. 6.5% to 8.5% of the sample is in the top ten clones.

At the junction V is shortened by 4 bases and J by 1 base, with 5 bases in between. CDR3 length: 13 amino acids, cysteine to phenylalanine. The entry retains the CDR3 DNA only, 39 bases that are in frame from base 1. Reading the germline V gene gives CDR1 MNHNS and CDR2 SASEGT. General findings and caveats noted by the study authors: Most CMV-associated TCR beta chains appeared to be HLA-restricted in a later analysis, and the HLA associations seemed to be driven largely by CMV exposure. The authors suggested that the approach could potentially be extended to other disease states and immunological phenotypes. V-gene and J-gene trimming of TCR beta chains was associated with a missense DCLRE1C variant in a later genetic analysis, and the association was replicated in an independent cohort. The 87-base-pair reads could not distinguish some IMGT-functional V segments, including TRBV6-2 and TRBV6-3, so those segments were excluded. The presence/absence analyses assumed that sequencing depth was roughly uniform across donors, and that assumption may not be true. Specific HLA alleles were associated with 15,000 to 20,000 TCR beta sequences at a false discovery rate of 0.05 in a later analysis. HLA typing was unavailable for some donors at each locus, so association tests used only the typed subset. A cluster of highly shared sequence variants was judged likely to be a technical artifact of the sequencing pipeline. In an earlier analysis of some 540 of the donors, most TCR beta V segments appeared in productive rearrangements about 87% or about 30% of the time, broadly matching IMGT annotations. According to a later analysis, parvovirus B19, influenza, CMV and Epstein-Barr virus appeared linked to several top co-occurrence clusters. When HLA alleles, especially DR and DQ, strongly co-occurred, TCR associations were difficult to assign to individual alleles. A later genetic analysis reported fewer N-insertions in productive TCRs among donors in an Asian-associated ancestry cluster than the roughly 620-donor mean. In a later analysis, TCR association rates were found to vary across HLA loci, with the most associated TCRs seen for DRB1 alleles and the fewest for HLA-C alleles. A further reported finding was that TCR beta sequences accurately predicted the HLA-A and HLA-B alleles for most subjects in the first cohort. Three of the identified cytomegalovirus-associated TCR beta chains were confirmed in vitro to be specific for cytomegalovirus antigens. In a later analysis, HLA-associated TCR beta chains were found to be more clonally expanded and to have lower generation probabilities than equally common non-associated chains. Correlated functional status among segregating V segments might be attributable to linkage disequilibrium, but an unknown experimental factor could not be ruled out. The study listed 150 to 200 TCR beta chains as associated with cytomegalovirus. The only immune exposure information available for the cohort was CMV serostatus. Only TCR beta chains were sequenced in this cohort, and the absence of alpha or paired-chain data limited detectable features. Seventeen rarely observed V segments, including chromosome 9 orphons, were excluded from the earlier analysis of approximately 600 of the donors because counts were too low. The classifier was reported to diagnose cytomegalovirus status with high specificity and sensitivity in both the original cohort and the validation cohort. Most TCR sequences were observed very rarely across donors, whereas some public TCRs were present in many individuals.

The cohort consisted of 666 healthy bone marrow donors. All cohort members were sampled while nominally healthy, although unrecorded immune exposures were likely present. The donor tested CMV seropositive and was one of the 289 seropositive cohort members. Each donor provided a peripheral blood sample, and peripheral blood mononuclear cells were used for TCR beta sequencing. Genomic DNA was extracted from the blood cell samples with the Qiagen DNeasy Blood Extraction Kit. The sequencing input was PBMCs. The TCR originated in a woman aged 40 to 50 in good health and CMV-seropositive. The sequence links TRBV6-1 to TRBJ2-1; the D gene is not confidently resolved. At the DNA level, the sequence is TGTGCCAGCAGTGGTATATCCTACAATGAGCAGTTCTTC. It codes for CASSGISYNEQFF.